The rows below give T cell receptor beta chains drawn from one sample of a study of beta chain features in type 1 diabetes. Here immunoSEQ multiplex PCR was the method, and the copy in TCRdb shows in-frame clones only, minus some. The top ten hold roughly 0.028% of the sample, which has some 270,000 clones, less than 15% seen once. Material for sequencing was naive CD4+ T cells from blood. Every receptor here comes from a middle-aged woman in good health. Both conserved end residues are part of each CDR3. Size is stated for part of the rows, as once, few or many counts, or as a class when the clone is expanded.

v_call	j_call	clone_size	cdr3_aa
TRBV6-5	TRBJ2-4	few	CASSYGRGMTKNIQYF
TRBV25-1	TRBJ1-1	-	CASRPRTGGNTEAFF
TRBV5-4	TRBJ1-6	-	CASSPQGLTNSPLHF
TRBV5-4	TRBJ2-4	-	CASSLGGSGGKNIQYF
TRBV7-2	TRBJ2-2	-	CASSLVSTAAGTGELFF
TRBV6-1	TRBJ2-5	-	CASSALRTSGETQYF
TRBV6-6	TRBJ2-1	-	CASSQGGTRPGEQFF
TRBV7-2	TRBJ2-1	few	CASSFRLGTGGHEQFF
TRBV2	TRBJ1-6	-	CASSKDRESPLHF
TRBV7-2	TRBJ2-3	few	CASSLGLTITDTQYF
TRBV2	TRBJ1-3	-	CASSESGNTIYF
TRBV12-5	TRBJ1-5	-	CASERDSPYNQPQHF
TRBV7-2	TRBJ1-5	-	CASSLSQMNNQPQHF
TRBV11-2	TRBJ2-3	-	CASSPRLAPQYF